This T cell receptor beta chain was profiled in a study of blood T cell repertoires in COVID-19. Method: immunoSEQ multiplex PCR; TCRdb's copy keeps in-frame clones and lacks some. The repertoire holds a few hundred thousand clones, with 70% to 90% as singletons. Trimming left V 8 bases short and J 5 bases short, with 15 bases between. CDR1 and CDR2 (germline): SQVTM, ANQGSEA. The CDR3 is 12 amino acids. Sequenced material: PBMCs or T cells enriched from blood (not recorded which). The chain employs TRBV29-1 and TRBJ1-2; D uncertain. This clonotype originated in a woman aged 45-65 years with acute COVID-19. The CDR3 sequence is CSPKARYYGYTF. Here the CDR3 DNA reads TGCAGCCCCAAGGCGCGGTATTATGGCTACACCTTC. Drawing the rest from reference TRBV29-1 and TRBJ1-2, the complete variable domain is SAVISQKPSRDICQRGTSLTIQCQVDSQVTMMFWYRQQPGQSLTLIATANQGSEATYESGFVIDKFPISRPNLTFSTLTVSNMSPEDSSIYLCSPKARYYGYTFGSGTRLTVV.